The 10 T cell receptor beta chains in this list originate from one sample, sequenced in a study of STAT3 mutations in large granular lymphocyte leukemia. No antigens are known for them. General observations from the study: At least one immunodominant TCR beta clonotype appeared in every T-cell large granular lymphocyte leukemia patient.

Clones were sequenced by immunoSEQ multiplex PCR, and TCRdb holds only the in-frame ones, with some missing. This sample has under 3,500 clones; about two thirds occur once, and the top ten carry 16%. Sequencing was carried out using peripheral blood mononuclear cells. These receptors originate from a woman aged 35 to 49 with T-cell large granular lymphocyte leukemia. Some clones in this sample may be carry-over from other donors' samples.

The chain has TRBV6-5 and TRBJ2-7; D is possibly TRBD1 (6 bases). The CDR3 extends over 15 amino acids. V was cut by 2 bases and J by 2 bases, with 13 bases left in between. Germline lookup yields CDR1 MNHEY and CDR2 SVGAGI. The CDR3 DNA reads TGTGCCAGCAGTTACCGTCGAGGGGGAACCTACGAGCAGTACTTC. It encodes CASSYRRGGTYEQYF.

Worth noting for this clone: The sample contains more than one DNA sequence encoding this CDR3. The rearrangement uses TRBV6-1 and TRBJ2-6; D is ambiguous. Trimming removed 1 base from V and 0 bases from J, with 4 bases in between. The CDR3 contains 15 residues. CDR1 is MNHNS and CDR2 is SASEGT in the germline V gene. The CDR3 sequence: CASSEGGSGANVLTF. In nucleotides, the CDR3 is TGTGCCAGCAGTGAAGGGGGCTCTGGGGCCAACGTCCTGACTTTC.

V gene TRBV4-3 combines with J gene TRBJ2-7; 7 bases are shared with TRBD2. The germline V gene encodes CDR1 LGHNA and CDR2 YSLEER. J was trimmed by 3 bases and V by 4 bases; bases with no gene match: 6. The CDR3 has 14 residues. The CDR3 reads CASSLGLGRYEQYF. In DNA, the CDR3 is TGCGCCAGCAGCCTTGGACTAGGGCGCTACGAGCAGTACTTC.

In DNA form, the CDR3 reads TGTGCCACCAGCAGAGATCGAGCAGGGGGGAACACTGAAGCTTTCTTT. Translation gives CATSRDRAGGNTEAFF. This chain links TRBV15 with TRBJ1-1; TRBD1 matches 7 bases. CDR3 length: 16 residues. V lost 0 bases and J lost 1; bases outside the gene matches: 5. Per germline, CDR1 LNHNV and CDR2 YYDKDF (reference sequence).

This chain uses TRBV18 with TRBJ2-2; D might be TRBD1 (6 bases). The V and J ends lost 1 base and 6 bases respectively, with 18 bases between them. CDR3 length: 17 amino acids. The germline gives CDR1 KGHSH, CDR2 LQKENI. The DNA of the CDR3 is TGTGCCAGCTCACCACTAATAGGACAGCCTACATCCGGGGAGCTGTTTTTT. This gives the protein CASSPLIGQPTSGELFF.

This clone was counted a few times. The J gene is TRBJ2-7, the V gene TRBV25-1; TRBD2 might be the D (5 bases). In germline, CDR1 is MGHDK, CDR2 SYGVNS. Trimming cost V 4 bases and J 3 bases, with 19 bases left between them. The CDR3 sequence is 16 residues long. The CDR3 sequence: CASSGFKGRRIYEQYF. The DNA of the CDR3 is TGTGCCAGCAGTGGGTTTAAGGGCAGGAGGATCTACGAGCAGTACTTC.

The chain couples TRBV5-1 to TRBJ2-7; 8 nucleotides align to TRBD1. CDR3 length: 16 residues. Losses at the gene ends were 5 bases for V and 0 bases for J; bases not matched to a gene: 10. CDR1 SGHRS and CDR2 YFSETQ come from the germline V gene. CDR3 in DNA: TGCGCCAGCAGGCAAGGGACAGGATCTAGCTCCTACGAGCAGTACTTC. It yields the protein CASRQGTGSSSYEQYF.

V and J are TRBV7-2 and TRBJ1-5, with D unresolved. CDR1 and CDR2 from the germline V gene are SGHTA and FQGNSA. V shed 5 bases and J shed 4 bases, with 15 bases lying between them. The CDR3 totals 15 residues. The CDR3 region is CASSSGATPNQPQHF. CDR3 in DNA: TGTGCCAGCAGCAGCGGCGCGACACCTAATCAGCCCCAGCATTTT. The full variable domain, completed using reference TRBV7-2 and TRBJ1-5, is GAGVSQSPSNKVTEKGKDVELRCDPISGHTALYWYRQSLGQGLEFLIYFQGNSAPDKSGLPSDRFSAERTGGSVSTLTIQRTQQEDSAVYLCASSSGATPNQPQHFGDGTRLSIL.

The table lists this clone with a few counts. This chain joins TRBV30 and TRBJ1-2, with D uncertain. The CDR3 totals 10 residues. Trimming took off 8 bases at V and 8 bases at J, with 12 bases between the two ends. Germline assignment: CDR1 GTSNPN and CDR2 SVGIG (reference sequence). CDR3 sequence (DNA): TGTGCCCACGGTGGCTGGGGCTACACCTTC. Its translation: CAHGGWGYTF.

This chain connects TRBV25-1 to TRBJ1-1; TRBD1 aligns across 8 bases. Per germline, CDR1 MGHDK and CDR2 SYGVNS. The CDR3 has 13 residues. V shed 7 bases, J shed 1 base, and the junction held 2 bases outside the gene matches. CDR3 region: CASNGQGNTEAFF. As DNA, the CDR3 is TGTGCCAGCAACGGACAGGGGAACACTGAAGCTTTCTTT.